This is a list of T cell receptor beta chains from one sample in a study of neurological immune-mediated disorders. TCRdb redid the calling of the 5' RACE reads with MiXCR, one entry per CDR3 protein. This sample has roughly 40,000 distinct CDR3 sequences, with 2% to 3% found just once. What was sequenced was PBMCs. The receptors were sampled from a man in his forties or fifties with multiple sclerosis. CDR3s include the opening cysteine and the closing phenylalanine or tryptophan. The order of the fields is V gene, CDR3 protein.

TRBV9	CASSVGAAGASYEQYF
TRBV28	CASSFVGSKNIQYF
TRBV4-2	CASSRGQGRSDTQYF
TRBV9	CASSVVGTGELFF
TRBV12-3/TRBV12-4	CASSSGSVVNTEAFF
TRBV7-2	CASSPPGGSSYEQYF
TRBV7-9	CASSSLFNNEQFF
TRBV20-1	CSASPGRGDSYEQYF
TRBV10-3	CAISGSRDRNSEAFF
TRBV12-3/TRBV12-4	CASSPRLAGVEQYF
TRBV5-1	CASSLTSGVGTDTQYF
TRBV20-1	CSARPIKRSGGGPTDTQYF
TRBV6-2/TRBV6-3	CASRRRAPSSYNEQFF
TRBV20-1	CSARQGRINEQFF
TRBV20-1	CSARLTGDNSPLHF
TRBV5-1	CASSLGTAHPDTQYF
TRBV12-3/TRBV12-4	CASSFGGARAEAFF
TRBV7-2	CASSSIQWTTSIQYF
TRBV3-1	CASSQGGEEQYF
TRBV5-1	CASSPTSGASTDTQYF
TRBV14	CASSQGLAGEYTQYF
TRBV7-8	CASSLDGALTDTQYF
TRBV5-6	CASSSWHKSYEQYF
TRBV2	CASSELPINEQFF
TRBV5-1	CASSLDEVRGYTF
TRBV2	CASSRTSGGPISYNEQFF
TRBV7-9	CASSGLGGSTDTQYF
TRBV6-5	CASSPGQGWDGYTF
TRBV7-9	CASSPRYGKSTEAFF
TRBV5-5	CASTSALNTEAFF
TRBV4-1	CASRGKGQETQYF
TRBV7-9	CASSLDWYTQYF
TRBV7-6	CASSLGGQGSYEQYF
TRBV7-9	CASWSYNSPLHF
TRBV11-3	CASSLELGHEQFF
TRBV21-1	CASSKVGGRSNSPLNF
TRBV12-3/TRBV12-4	CASTRAGRYGYTF
TRBV19	CASSRDRLNYGYTF
TRBV4-2	CASSQDLEGRAGANVLTF
TRBV10-3	CAIAGGQPQNF
TRBV27	CASSLSGAVSYNEQFF
TRBV5-1	CASSSAGRTYEQYF
TRBV27	CASSPNRGSNQPQNF
TRBV4-2	CASSQEGWSEAFF
TRBV7-2	CASSWTSGGAIEQFF
TRBV21-1	CASSKGQGADEQYF
TRBV5-1	CASSLGRFGTGQANEQFF
TRBV28	CASSPSLYTQYF
TRBV27	CASSPTGGPTYEQYF
TRBV29-1	CSVEEGQGYEQYF
TRBV7-6	CASSLPGTLIGEQYF
TRBV5-6	CASSLEQGHLGTDTQYF
TRBV3-1	CASSPSGAGSNEQFF
TRBV7-2	CASSRTLQGSYEQYF
TRBV27	CASSLYGEVGTEAFF